Below, one T cell receptor (beta chain) is given with its context. The CDR3 consists of 12 residues. Between the trimmed V and J ends, which lost 4 bases and 7 bases, there was a span of 10 bases. CDR1 is MNHEY and CDR2 is SVGEGT in the germline V gene. The sample is drawn from a study of blood T cell repertoires in COVID-19. Study context: Collection of acute and convalescent COVID-19 samples took place in the United States, Italy and Spain. T cells, B-cell-depleted T cells, or PBMCs supplied cDNA or gDNA.

Original data processing: It was from reference gene primer amplification that nucleated cell counts were estimated. Clones were sequenced by immunoSEQ multiplex PCR, and TCRdb holds only the in-frame ones, with some missing. V and J calls and clone size are copied from that table; D and trimming were computed from the DNA. The sample gives under 200,000 clones, around 77% of which show up once; approximately 15% is in the top ten. This sequence joins TRBV6-2 or TRBV6-3 and TRBJ1-2; D remains ambiguous. Sequencing used peripheral blood. This sequence was found in a man aged 55 to 69 with active or convalescent COVID-19. CDR3: CASSSTLVGYTF. The DNA for the CDR3 is TGTGCCAGCAGTTCTACGCTAGTTGGCTACACCTTC.